The 29 T cell receptor beta chains below come from one sample, sequenced in a study of molecular identifiers for immune sequencing clone quantification. A single record per CDR3 protein comes from TCRdb applying MiXCR to the PCR reads. The sample has over 55,000 distinct CDR3 sequences; under 20% are singletons. The sequenced sample was naive CD8+ T cells from blood, with Jurkat cell RNA spiked in. This sample's subset: FACS-sorted CD8+CD4-CCR7+CD45RA+ naive T cells. The source of these receptors is a human donor in good health. Some libraries in this study had Jurkat cell RNA spiked in.

This clonotype was counted between two and nine times. The V call is TRBV6-5, the J call TRBJ2-1; possibly TRBD2 for D (6 bases). Per the germline V gene, CDR1 is MNHEY and CDR2 is SVGAGI. V was shortened by 5 bases and J by 10 bases, with 12 bases between the two germline ends. The CDR3 is 12 amino acids. The CDR3, as DNA: TGTGCCAGCAGTCAGGGACTGCCAGAGCAGTTCTTC. The encoded protein is CASSQGLPEQFF.

This clonotype was detected many times. The chain links TRBV4-1 to TRBJ2-1, with TRBD2 matching over 9 bases. Trimming at V came to 7 bases and at J to 0 bases, leaving 7 bases not matched to a gene. This CDR3 has 16 amino acids. The germline CDR1 and CDR2 sequences are MGHRA and YSYEKL. Here the CDR3 reads CASTPSSGSSYNEQFF. DNA for the CDR3: TGCGCCAGCACTCCAAGTAGCGGGAGCTCCTACAATGAGCAGTTCTTC.

This clonotype was counted ten times or more. CDR3 protein: CASSLRQDYGYTF. The CDR3 DNA reads as TGTGCCAGCAGCCTTCGACAGGACTATGGCTACACCTTC. The J gene is TRBJ1-2, the V gene TRBV11-2; TRBD1 might be the D (6 bases). The CDR3 has 13 residues. Looked up from germline, CDR1 is SGHAT and CDR2 is FQNNGV. The ends were cut back, 5 bases at V and 3 bases at J, with 10 bases in the middle.

The rearrangement uses TRBV24-1 and TRBJ2-1, with 11 bases aligning to TRBD2. Germline lookup yields CDR1 KGHDR and CDR2 SFDVKD. The trim removed 4 bases at V and 7 bases at J, leaving 8 bases unmatched. CDR3 size: 16 residues. CDR3 protein: CATSERLAGPLNEQFF. CDR3 DNA: TGTGCCACCAGTGAGCGACTAGCGGGACCCTTGAATGAGCAGTTCTTC.

This clonotype occurred many times. The V and J genes are TRBV28 and TRBJ2-5, with D possibly being TRBD2 (6 bases). The V and J ends lost 6 bases and 5 bases respectively, with 10 bases between them. The CDR3 loop spans 12 amino acids. Germline-derived CDR1 and CDR2 are MDHEN and SYDVKM. CDR3 amino acids: CASRRDSETQYF. The CDR3 DNA sequence: TGTGCCAGCAGGAGGGACTCGGAGACCCAGTACTTC.

This clonotype was seen ten or more times. V usage is TRBV6-5 and J usage is TRBJ2-2; D possibly uses TRBD1 or TRBD2 (5 bases each). The CDR3 contains 13 residues. V lost 2 bases and J lost 8, with 9 bases in between. Per germline, CDR1 MNHEY and CDR2 SVGAGI. The CDR3 DNA sequence: TGTGCCAGCAGTTACCCCGAGGGGGGGGAGCTGTTTTTT. Protein product: CASSYPEGGELFF.

The CDR3 nucleotides are TGCATTGGAAGGACAGACTATTATGGCTACACCTTC. Protein sequence: CIGRTDYYGYTF. The chain joins TRBV20-1 to TRBJ1-2, with D possibly TRBD1 on 6 matching bases. From germline, CDR1 is DFQATT and CDR2 SNEGSKA (reference sequence). This CDR3 comprises 12 residues.

There are many counts of this clonotype. V usage is TRBV19 and J usage is TRBJ2-1; D may be TRBD2 (5 bases). Germline loops: CDR1 LNHDA, CDR2 SQIVND (reference sequence). CDR3 length: 15 residues. Trimming shortened V by 3 bases and J by 2 bases, and 11 bases separated the two germline ends. The CDR3 region has the DNA TGTGCCAGTAGTATGGTGGGAGCAGCCTACAATGAGCAGTTCTTC. Amino acid sequence: CASSMVGAAYNEQFF.

This clonotype was found many times. The chain carries TRBV27 and TRBJ2-3; D unclear. Trimming removed 8 bases at V and 2 bases at J, with 17 bases between. This CDR3 is 15 amino acids long. The V gene's germline CDR1 is MNHEY and CDR2 SMNVEV (reference sequence). Here the CDR3 reads CASSLGIDFTDTQYF. The CDR3, as DNA: TGTGCCAGCTCCTTAGGCATAGACTTCACAGATACGCAGTATTTT.

This clonotype has ten or more counts. The chain is built from TRBV12-3 or TRBV12-4 and TRBJ2-5; 15 bases are a match to TRBD2. The CDR3 has 18 residues. V shed 5 bases, J shed 2 bases, and the junction held 9 bases outside the gene matches. CDR3 nucleotide sequence: TGTGCCAGCAGTCCGGGGACTAGCGGGAGGAGGGGTCAAGAGACCCAGTACTTC. Residues: CASSPGTSGRRGQETQYF.

This clonotype was detected ten times or more. The chain couples TRBV27 to TRBJ2-7; D assignment may be TRBD1 or TRBD2 (6 bases each). Germline V gives CDR1 MNHEY, CDR2 SMNVEV (reference sequence). Trimming cost V 3 bases and J 6 bases, with 15 bases left between them. The length of the CDR3 is 14 residues. The CDR3 DNA follows: TGTGCCAGCAGTTTGTCTTCCCGGGGGCCCGAGCAGTACTTC. Translating gives CASSLSSRGPEQYF.

In its sample, this clonotype was seen a few times. This chain links TRBV6-5 with TRBJ2-7; 9 bases align to TRBD2. Germline CDR1 is MNHEY and CDR2 is SVGAGI. CDR3 length: 14 amino acids. V was pared by 6 bases and J by 1 base, with 4 bases of the junction left unmatched. CDR3 protein: CASRALAGSYEQYF. DNA of the CDR3: TGTGCCAGCAGAGCCCTAGCGGGATCCTACGAGCAGTACTTC.

As concerns this clonotype: This may arise from a read error, as a much more abundant clone is one base away. The chain carries TRBV13 and TRBJ2-3; 8 bases agree with TRBD1. The germline V gene encodes CDR1 PRHDT and CDR2 FYEKMQ (reference sequence). The CDR3 length is 16 residues. Here the CDR3 DNA reads TGTGCCAGCAGCTTAGCAGGGGGCTCTAGCATAGATACGCAGTATTTT. Protein product: CASSLAGGSSIDTQYF.

This clonotype appeared many times. The chain joins TRBV29-1 to TRBJ1-1; the D gene is possibly TRBD1 (5 bases). V lost 7 bases and J lost 0, with 15 bases in between. This CDR3 contains 14 residues. The germline gives CDR1 SQVTM, CDR2 ANQGSEA. The DNA of the CDR3 is TGCAGCGCCGCCCAGACAGACATGAACACTGAAGCTTTCTTT. As protein: CSAAQTDMNTEAFF.

In its sample, this clonotype was seen many times. The V gene is TRBV5-1, the J gene TRBJ2-7; D is perhaps TRBD2 (6 bases). Per the germline V gene, CDR1 is SGHRS and CDR2 is YFSETQ. The V end lost 0 bases, the J end lost 0 bases, and 10 bases lay between the germline ends. CDR3 length: 15 amino acids. The CDR3 protein is CASSLVAGSSYEQYF. CDR3 coding DNA: TGCGCCAGCAGCTTGGTGGCGGGGAGCTCCTACGAGCAGTACTTC.

This clonotype was counted ten times or more. The V call is TRBV4-2, the J call TRBJ2-7, with D possibly matching TRBD2 (6 bases). The CDR3 runs 17 residues. The germline V and J ends were trimmed by 1 base and 4 bases, with 20 bases remaining between them. Germline CDR1 LGHNA, CDR2 YNFKEQ. The CDR3 nucleotides read TGTGCCAGCAGCCAAGCCATTTCGATGGCGGGGATTTACGAGCAGTACTTC. As protein: CASSQAISMAGIYEQYF.

This clonotype was found many times. The chain employs TRBV27 and TRBJ1-4, with 8 positions matching TRBD1. The junction had 6 bases not matched to a gene; V was cut back by 5 bases and J by 7 bases. The CDR3 covers 14 residues. Germline CDR1 is MNHEY and CDR2 is SMNVEV (reference sequence). This CDR3 is CASSMTGVGEKLFF. CDR3 DNA: TGTGCCAGCAGTATGACAGGGGTCGGTGAAAAACTGTTTTTT.

This clonotype has a count of ten or more. This chain uses TRBV25-1 with TRBJ1-1; D might be TRBD1 (6 bases). CDR1 is MGHDK and CDR2 is SYGVNS in the germline V gene. V was cut by 1 base and J by 6 bases, with 12 bases left in between. This CDR3 is 14 amino acids long. The chain's CDR3 is CASSELREGAEAFF. CDR3 DNA sequence: TGTGCCAGCAGTGAATTAAGGGAGGGGGCTGAAGCTTTCTTT. Drawing the rest from reference TRBV25-1 and TRBJ1-1, the complete variable domain is EADIYQTPRYLVIGTGKKITLECSQTMGHDKMYWYQQDPGMELHLIHYSYGVNSTEKGDLSSESTVSRIRTEHFPLTLESARPSHTSQYLCASSELREGAEAFFGQGTRLTVV.

This clonotype was picked up a small number of times. The gene calls are TRBV29-1 and TRBJ2-7; the match to TRBD2 covers 9 bases. The CDR3 is made up of 17 amino acids. Germline V lookup: CDR1 SQVTM, CDR2 ANQGSEA. V was clipped by 4 bases and J by 4 bases; unmatched bases: 17. The CDR3 loop is CSVAGPQLAGYPYEQYF. DNA for the CDR3: TGCAGCGTTGCCGGTCCCCAGCTAGCGGGATATCCTTACGAGCAGTACTTC.

As concerns this clonotype: The junction differs from germline at one of its ends, possibly a read error. The V call is TRBV3-1, the J call TRBJ2-3, with a possible D match to TRBD2 (6 bases). The CDR3 spans 16 residues. Per germline, CDR1 LGHDT and CDR2 YNNKEL (reference sequence). The CDR3 loop reads CVSSQVVASVADTQYF. DNA for the CDR3: TGTGTCAGCAGCCAAGTCGTGGCTAGCGTTGCAGATACGCAGTATTTT.

This clonotype was detected ten times or more. The chain employs TRBV6-6 and TRBJ2-3, with 13 bases fitting TRBD2. The CDR3 is 19 residues long. Trimming cost V 0 bases and J 1 base; bases outside gene matches: 7. Germline V lookup: CDR1 MNHNY, CDR2 SVGAGI (reference sequence). The DNA of the CDR3 is TGTGCCAGCAGTTACTCGCTACTAGCGGGAGGGCCTGGCACAGATACGCAGTATTTT. Translation gives CASSYSLLAGGPGTDTQYF.

In this sample, this clonotype turned up many times. The rearrangement uses TRBV13 and TRBJ1-5; D remains ambiguous. The CDR3 sequence is 15 residues long. V was trimmed by 7 bases and J by 5 bases, leaving 18 bases between them. Germline lookup yields CDR1 PRHDT and CDR2 FYEKMQ (reference sequence). Written as DNA, the CDR3 is TGTGCCAGCATCACCCCCCTGGACCGGCATCAGCCCCAGCATTTT. Translating it yields CASITPLDRHQPQHF.

This clonotype was picked up many times. The rearrangement uses TRBV7-9 and TRBJ1-2; 9 bases agree with TRBD1. CDR3 size: 15 residues. The ends lost 1 base at V and 7 bases at J; junction bases unmatched: 7. Per germline, CDR1 SEHNR and CDR2 FQNEAQ (reference sequence). The CDR3, as DNA: TGTGCCAGCAGCTTAGTCGGACAGGGGAGGCCTGGCTACACCTTC. Residues: CASSLVGQGRPGYTF.

This chain links TRBV6-1 with TRBJ2-2; D is unresolved. The CDR3 length is 20 residues. V was pared by 2 bases and J by 3 bases, with 25 bases between. Per the germline V gene, CDR1 is MNHNS and CDR2 is SASEGT. The CDR3 DNA sequence: TGTGCCAGCAGTGAACGTAATTCGGTTAAAGGGATCGGTGACACCGGGGAGCTGTTTTTT. Translation gives CASSERNSVKGIGDTGELFF.

This clonotype was found many times. The chain employs TRBV30 and TRBJ1-2; weak D call: TRBD1 (5 bases). The length of the CDR3 is 14 residues. Germline V lookup: CDR1 GTSNPN, CDR2 SVGIG (reference sequence). Trimming took off 4 bases at V and 3 bases at J, with 15 bases between the two ends. CDR3 amino acids: CAWNTGEGDYGYTF. DNA for the CDR3: TGTGCCTGGAACACCGGGGAAGGGGACTATGGCTACACCTTC.

This clonotype was picked up a small number of times. The V and J genes are TRBV24-1 and TRBJ2-1, with 8 nucleotides matching TRBD2. Germline CDR1 KGHDR, CDR2 SFDVKD. V lost 9 bases and J lost 6; bases outside the gene matches: 9. The CDR3 length is 14 residues. The DNA for the CDR3 is TGTGCCACCGAAACCCGACTAGCGCCCAATGAGCAGTTCTTC. It yields the protein CATETRLAPNEQFF.

A remark on this clonotype: Given a much more abundant clone one base away, this may be a read error. The chain carries TRBV12-3 or TRBV12-4 and TRBJ1-1; D is uncertain. The CDR3 sequence is 10 residues long. V gave up 8 bases and J gave up 3 bases, with 4 bases separating them. The CDR3 loop reads CASGYTEAFF. CDR3 DNA sequence: TGTGCCAGCGGGTACACTGAAGCTTTCTTT.

A note on this clonotype: One base away lies a much larger clone, so this may be a sequencing read error. The rearrangement links TRBV7-2 to TRBJ2-1; D is ambiguous. The CDR3 length is 12 residues. Germline CDR1 SGHTA, CDR2 FQGNSA. This chain's CDR3 is CASGLAGNEQFF. The CDR3 region has the DNA TGTGCCAGCGGCTTAGCTGGCAATGAGCAGTTCTTC.

Many counts were recorded for this clonotype. The rearrangement uses TRBV27 and TRBJ1-5; possibly TRBD1 for D (6 bases). This CDR3 region has 14 residues. Germline assignment: CDR1 MNHEY and CDR2 SMNVEV (reference sequence). Trimming stripped 5 bases from V and 5 bases from J, with 13 bases between. This CDR3 reads CASSLQGGHQPQHF. The CDR3 DNA reads TGTGCCAGCAGTCTACAGGGAGGGCATCAGCCCCAGCATTTT.